A single sample gave rise to the 23 T cell receptor beta chains below, sequenced in a study of blood T cell repertoires in COVID-19. TCRdb keeps only in-frame clones here, not all; method: immunoSEQ multiplex PCR. This sample has under 250,000 clones, with about four fifths found just once. The sequenced material came from peripheral blood. The receptor source for this set is a woman in her 70s with acute or convalescent COVID-19.

This clone was picked up one time. The chain employs TRBV12-3 or TRBV12-4 and TRBJ1-1, with TRBD1 as a possible D gene (6 bases). The CDR3 sequence is 12 residues long. Trimming stripped 6 bases from V and 9 bases from J, with 14 bases between. CDR3: CASSSLTGKAFF. In DNA form, the CDR3 reads TGTGCCAGCAGCTCCTTGACAGGTAAAGCTTTCTTT.

V is TRBV28 and J is TRBJ2-5; 7 nucleotides agree with TRBD1. The CDR3 spans 16 residues. Germline assignment: CDR1 MDHEN and CDR2 SYDVKM. The V segment lost 5 bases and the J segment 2 bases; nucleotides outside the gene matches: 11. Here the CDR3 DNA reads TGTGCCAGCAGTCCCCCCGGCAGGGGGTTACAAGAGACCCAGTACTTC. Its translation is CASSPPGRGLQETQYF.

The chain carries TRBV27 and TRBJ1-1; 7 nucleotides align to TRBD1. Unmatched junction bases numbered 9, after V lost 3 bases and J lost 11 bases. This CDR3 comprises 13 residues. Germline V gene sequence: CDR1 MNHEY, CDR2 SMNVEV (reference sequence). The DNA of the CDR3 is TGTGCCAGCAGTTTCAGGAGGGACAGTCGGGCTTTCTTT. Protein sequence: CASSFRRDSRAFF.

The chain is built from TRBV5-1 and TRBJ1-1; D is uncertain. Germline V gene lookup returns CDR1 SGHRS and CDR2 YFSETQ. There are 15 residues in the CDR3. V was pared by 0 bases and J by 7 bases, with 16 bases between. CDR3 coding DNA: TGCGCCAGCAGCTTGGAAGTACTCGTCAGAGGTGAAGCTTTCTTT. Translation: CASSLEVLVRGEAFF.

This chain links TRBV4-2 with TRBJ2-7, with 7 bases that match TRBD1. The V gene end was trimmed by 0 bases and the J gene end by 2 bases; junction bases not matched to a gene: 4. CDR3 length equals 15 residues. Germline CDR1 reads LGHNA; CDR2 reads YNFKEQ. CDR3 loop: CASSQEIGGPYEQYF. CDR3 DNA: TGTGCCAGCAGCCAAGAGATAGGGGGCCCCTACGAGCAGTACTTC.

In this sample, this clone turned up a few times. V and J are TRBV6-2 or TRBV6-3 and TRBJ1-5; D may be TRBD1 (6 bases). The CDR3 has 15 residues. Per germline, CDR1 MNHEY and CDR2 SVGEGT. Trimming took 4 bases from V and 2 from J, leaving 12 bases between them. The CDR3 is CASSSGTRGNQPQHF. The CDR3 nucleotides read TGTGCCAGCAGTTCCGGGACAAGAGGCAATCAGCCCCAGCATTTT.

This chain links TRBV19 with TRBJ1-5; D gene uncertain. Germline V gene data show CDR1 as LNHDA and CDR2 as SQIVND (reference sequence). V lost 0 bases and J lost 1, with 7 bases in between. The CDR3 runs to 15 residues. CDR3 coding DNA: TGTGCCAGTAGTATAGAATGGAGGAGCAATCAGCCCCAGCATTTT. Translated: CASSIEWRSNQPQHF. The whole variable domain, filled in from reference TRBV19 and TRBJ1-5, reads DGGITQSPKYLFRKEGQNVTLSCEQNLNHDAMYWYRQDPGQGLRLIYYSQIVNDFQKGDIAEGYSVSREKKESFPLTVTSAQKNPTAFYLCASSIEWRSNQPQHFGDGTRLSIL.

This clone was counted only a few times. The chain links TRBV19 to TRBJ1-5; 11 bases map to TRBD1. The CDR3 sequence is 17 residues long. V trimming: 6 bases; J trimming: 2 bases; junction bases outside the gene matches: 9. Germline CDR1 LNHDA, CDR2 SQIVND (reference sequence). CDR3 coding DNA: TGTGCCAGTAGAGGTCGGACAGGGGGCCCTCGCAATCAGCCCCAGCATTTT. Its protein is CASRGRTGGPRNQPQHF.

The V call is TRBV12-3 or TRBV12-4, the J call TRBJ1-1, with D perhaps matching TRBD1 (5 bases). This CDR3 has 13 amino acids. V lost 1 base and J lost 12, with 15 bases in between. CDR3 loop: CASSLEQQGRSFF. The CDR3 DNA reads as TGTGCCAGCAGTTTAGAGCAGCAGGGCCGGTCTTTCTTT.

The rearrangement joins TRBV18 to TRBJ2-7; D may be TRBD1 (6 bases). This CDR3 region has 14 residues. With 4 bases removed from V and 4 bases from J, the gap between germline ends came to 14 bases. Germline values: CDR1 KGHSH, CDR2 LQKENI. The CDR3 reads CASSQLDRSYEQYF. The CDR3 DNA sequence: TGTGCCAGCTCACAGCTGGACAGAAGTTACGAGCAGTACTTC.

The rearrangement uses TRBV5-1 and TRBJ2-5; 9 nucleotides line up with TRBD1. Germline-derived CDR1 and CDR2 are SGHRS and YFSETQ. The trim removed 3 bases at V and 5 bases at J, leaving 5 bases unmatched. This CDR3 is built from 14 residues. CDR3 nucleotides: TGCGCCAGCAGCTACAGGGGGCAAGGGGAGACCCAGTACTTC. It yields the protein CASSYRGQGETQYF.

This chain links TRBV7-8 with TRBJ1-1, with D maybe TRBD1 (6 bases). This CDR3 comprises 16 residues. The germline V gene has CDR1 SGHVS and CDR2 FQNEAQ. V gave up 0 bases and J gave up 0 bases, with 11 bases separating them. CDR3 in amino acids: CASSLAFWGLNTEAFF. CDR3 nucleotides: TGTGCCAGCAGCTTAGCGTTTTGGGGGCTGAACACTGAAGCTTTCTTT.

The table lists this clone with a count of one. The rearrangement uses TRBV7-2 and TRBJ1-2; TRBD1 matches 8 bases. The V gene's germline CDR1 is SGHTA and CDR2 FQGNSA. This CDR3 region has 12 residues. Unmatched junction bases numbered 2, after V lost 5 bases and J lost 6 bases. CDR3 DNA sequence: TGTGCCAGCAGCAGGACAGGGAATGGCTACACCTTC. Translated, it gives CASSRTGNGYTF.

The gene calls are TRBV19 and TRBJ1-5, with 7 bases matching TRBD1. This CDR3 is built from 15 residues. Germline V CDR1 and CDR2: LNHDA, SQIVND (reference sequence). V shed 4 bases and J 7 bases; nucleotides not matched to a gene: 10. This CDR3 is CASSNQGVLGQPQHF. The CDR3 DNA follows: TGTGCCAGTAGTAACCAGGGGGTTCTAGGGCAGCCCCAGCATTTT.

The chain couples TRBV4-1 to TRBJ2-5; 11 nucleotides line up with TRBD2. This CDR3 spans 17 amino acids. Trimming at V came to 0 bases and at J to 1 base, leaving 4 bases not matched to a gene. Germline V CDR1 and CDR2: MGHRA, YSYEKL. DNA for the CDR3: TGCGCCAGCAGCCAAGATTTTCTAGCGGGGGGCCAAGAGACCCAGTACTTC. Protein: CASSQDFLAGGQETQYF.

The chain employs TRBV7-8 and TRBJ1-2; no reliable D call. CDR1 and CDR2 (germline): SGHVS, FQNEAQ. CDR3 length: 14 residues. V shed 5 bases and J shed 3 bases, with 13 bases lying between them. This CDR3 is CASSPSRYHYGYTF. DNA of the CDR3: TGTGCCAGCAGCCCTTCTCGGTATCACTATGGCTACACCTTC.

This sequence joins TRBV7-9 and TRBJ1-6, with 8 bases fitting TRBD1. The V gene's germline CDR1 is SEHNR and CDR2 FQNEAQ (reference sequence). The CDR3 runs to 16 residues. The trim removed 5 bases at V and 5 bases at J, leaving 8 bases unmatched. The CDR3 region is CASSPRQGTDNSPLHF. The CDR3 DNA follows: TGTGCCAGCAGCCCACGACAGGGGACCGATAATTCACCCCTCCACTTT.

The chain couples TRBV30 to TRBJ2-7, with D perhaps matching TRBD1 (6 bases). Germline values: CDR1 GTSNPN, CDR2 SVGIG (reference sequence). Trimming took 6 bases from V and 3 from J, leaving 18 bases between them. CDR3 length equals 14 residues. Here the CDR3 reads CACTNPQGFYEQYF. The CDR3 bases are TGTGCCTGTACGAACCCACAGGGATTCTACGAGCAGTACTTC.

This rearrangement joins TRBV2 to TRBJ1-2; 7 nucleotides agree with TRBD1. This CDR3 comprises 12 residues. The V segment lost 6 bases and the J segment 6 bases; nucleotides outside the gene matches: 4. Germline values: CDR1 SNHLY, CDR2 FYNNEI. CDR3 sequence reads: CASRWDSNGYTF. The CDR3 DNA reads as TGTGCCAGCAGATGGGACAGCAATGGCTACACCTTC.

Concerning this clone: This CDR3 is also generated by other DNA sequences in the sample. The chain is built from TRBV6-5 and TRBJ1-5; D unresolved. CDR3 length: 14 amino acids. CDR1 and CDR2 (germline): MNHEY, SVGAGI. Trimming removed 0 bases at V and 0 bases at J, with 3 bases between. The CDR3 reads CASSYSRSNQPQHF. For the CDR3, the DNA is TGTGCCAGCAGTTACTCGCGTAGCAATCAGCCCCAGCATTTT.

The V and J genes are TRBV7-9 and TRBJ1-4; possibly TRBD1 for D (5 bases). The CDR3 covers 17 residues. Trimming pared 1 base from V and 2 bases from J, leaving 14 bases between. CDR1 and CDR2 from the germline V gene are SEHNR and FQNEAQ (reference sequence). CDR3 sequence: CASSLVAGSGTNEKLFF. The CDR3 bases are TGTGCCAGCAGCTTAGTGGCAGGGTCAGGGACTAATGAAAAACTGTTTTTT.

A word on this clone: The germline gene is not matched at one end of the junction; a read error may be the cause. This chain connects TRBV28 to TRBJ2-6; weak D call: TRBD1 (6 bases). Germline V gene lookup returns CDR1 MDHEN and CDR2 SYDVKM. The CDR3 runs 12 residues. The CDR3 protein is CASSRQGSITAF. The CDR3 DNA follows: TGTGCCAGCAGTCGTCAGGGGAGTATAACGGCTTTC.

The genes are TRBV10-2 and TRBJ2-1; 7 nucleotides align to TRBD2. The germline V gene has CDR1 WSHSY and CDR2 SAAADI. CDR3 length equals 15 residues. V lost 4 bases and J lost 9; bases outside the gene matches: 12. CDR3 loop: CASSVGTLGEGEQFF. Written as DNA, the CDR3 is TGCGCCAGCAGTGTCGGGACGCTGGGGGAGGGTGAGCAGTTCTTC.